The 22 T cell receptor beta chains below all came from one sample that was sequenced in a study of neurological immune-mediated disorders. Via MiXCR, TCRdb re-called the 5' RACE reads, giving one row per CDR3 protein. The table lists approximately 50,000 distinct CDR3 sequences, more than 5% of them singletons, with 1.1% to 1.5% in the top ten. The sequenced material came from CD4+ T cells from blood. The origin of the receptors is a woman aged 18-29 years with multiple sclerosis.

There are many counts of this clonotype. This sequence joins TRBV20-1 and TRBJ2-2; D unclear. The germline V gene encodes CDR1 DFQATT and CDR2 SNEGSKA (reference sequence). Deletions cut 6 bases from V and 3 bases from J, with 14 bases between. CDR3 length equals 14 residues. The CDR3 coding sequence is TGCAGTGCAGGGCCGGGTGGGTACACCGGGGAGCTGTTTTTT. Its translation: CSAGPGGYTGELFF.

This clonotype was seen many times. The rearrangement joins TRBV25-1 to TRBJ1-6; D gene uncertain. The ends were cut back, 3 bases at V and 8 bases at J, with 8 bases in the middle. Germline V gene sequence: CDR1 MGHDK, CDR2 SYGVNS. This CDR3 has 13 residues. CDR3 DNA sequence: TGTGCCAGCAGTGATAGAGCTGATTCACCCCTCCACTTT. The encoded protein is CASSDRADSPLHF.

The table lists this clonotype with many counts. The rearrangement links TRBV20-1 to TRBJ2-7, with D possibly called TRBD1 or TRBD2 (7 bases each). Trimming took off 2 bases at V and 2 bases at J, with 13 bases between the two ends. The CDR3 is made up of 14 amino acids. CDR1 DFQATT and CDR2 SNEGSKA come from the germline V gene (reference sequence). CDR3 loop: CSARIQGGAYEQYF. The CDR3, as DNA: TGCAGTGCTAGAATTCAGGGGGGGGCCTACGAGCAGTACTTC.

This clonotype was detected ten times or more. The chain combines TRBV20-1 with TRBJ2-1, with 9 bases matching TRBD2. The J segment lost 6 bases and the V segment lost 3 bases, leaving 3 bases of the junction unmatched. Germline V gives CDR1 DFQATT, CDR2 SNEGSKA (reference sequence). The CDR3 sequence is 13 residues long. In nucleotides, the CDR3 is TGCAGTGCTAGGGCGGGAGGGCGCAATGAGCAGTTCTTC. Translated: CSARAGGRNEQFF.

This clonotype was counted ten times or more. The V gene is TRBV7-6, the J gene TRBJ2-2; D is ambiguous. Per the germline V gene, CDR1 is SGHVS and CDR2 is FNYEAQ. V lost 7 bases, J lost 1 base, and 4 bases lay in between. This CDR3 spans 12 amino acids. The DNA for the CDR3 is TGTGCCAGCAAGCGGAACACCGGGGAGCTGTTTTTT. As protein: CASKRNTGELFF.

The sample holds many counts of this clonotype. The chain combines TRBV6-5 with TRBJ2-2; 11 nucleotides match TRBD1. The CDR3 sequence is 16 residues long. Germline V CDR1 and CDR2: MNHEY, SVGAGI. The V and J ends lost 0 bases and 7 bases, in that order; junction bases with no gene match: 4. The CDR3 sequence is CASSYSWTGGGGELFF. DNA for the CDR3: TGTGCCAGCAGTTACTCGTGGACAGGGGGCGGCGGGGAGCTGTTTTTT.

This clonotype was counted ten times or more. The chain employs TRBV20-1 and TRBJ2-1, with 8 bases matching TRBD1. The V segment lost 4 bases and the J segment 6 bases; nucleotides outside the gene matches: 14. The length of the CDR3 is 16 residues. In germline, CDR1 is DFQATT, CDR2 SNEGSKA (reference sequence). The CDR3 sequence: CSAIGAGRGLVNEQFF. The CDR3 nucleotides read TGCAGTGCTATAGGGGCAGGCAGGGGGCTCGTCAATGAGCAGTTCTTC.

This clonotype occurred many times. The J gene is TRBJ1-1, the V gene TRBV29-1; tentative D call: TRBD1 (5 bases). This CDR3 has 13 amino acids. Per the germline V gene, CDR1 is SQVTM and CDR2 is ANQGSEA. Trimming pared 3 bases from V and 10 bases from J, leaving 18 bases between. DNA of the CDR3: TGCAGCGTTGATCGGGGGTACGGCATTGGAGCTTTCTTT. Encoded protein: CSVDRGYGIGAFF.

The sample holds many counts of this clonotype. This sequence joins TRBV18 and TRBJ2-7; 8 nucleotides agree with TRBD1. CDR1 is KGHSH and CDR2 is LQKENI in the germline V gene. The trim removed 2 bases at V and 3 bases at J, leaving 0 bases unmatched. This CDR3 region has 13 residues. CDR3 DNA: TGTGCCAGCTCACCAGGGACAGGCTACGAGCAGTACGTC. Translating it yields CASSPGTGYEQYV.

The gene calls are TRBV5-4 and TRBJ2-3, with D maybe TRBD1 (6 bases). Between the trimmed V and J ends, which lost 9 bases and 5 bases, there was a span of 19 bases. This CDR3 has 14 amino acids. Germline V gene data show CDR1 as SGHNT and CDR2 as YYREEE (reference sequence). The DNA of the CDR3 is TGTGCCATAAGGGGGAAAATCGACGGAGATACGCAGTATTTT. This sequence encodes CAIRGKIDGDTQYF. The whole variable domain, remainder taken from reference TRBV5-4 and TRBJ2-3, is ETGVTQSPTHLIKTRGQQVTLRCSSQSGHNTVSWYQQALGQGPQFIFQYYREEENGRGNFPPRFSGLQFPNYSSELNVNALELDDSALYLCAIRGKIDGDTQYFGPGTRLTVL.

The sample holds many counts of this clonotype. The chain combines TRBV7-2 with TRBJ1-2, with D unresolved. The CDR3 is made up of 14 amino acids. Trimming pared 1 base from V and 4 bases from J, leaving 10 bases between. CDR1 and CDR2 (germline): SGHTA, FQGNSA. The CDR3 region has the DNA TGTGCCAGCAGCTTAGAAGGAACGTTCTATGGCTACACCTTC. It specifies CASSLEGTFYGYTF.

This clonotype appeared many times. The genes are TRBV2 and TRBJ1-1, with unresolved D. The CDR3 has 15 amino acids. The germline V gene has CDR1 SNHLY and CDR2 FYNNEI. The ends were cut back, 8 bases at V and 5 bases at J, with 21 bases in the middle. The CDR3 DNA reads TGTGCCAGCGGCTTCGGGCAGGAAAGAACAACTGAAGCTTTCTTT. Translated, it gives CASGFGQERTTEAFF.

This clonotype has at least ten counts. V and J are TRBV5-6 and TRBJ2-4, with 7 bases identical to TRBD1. The CDR3 spans 13 residues. The V gene end was trimmed by 0 bases and the J gene end by 15 bases; junction bases not matched to a gene: 9. CDR1 is SGHDT, CDR2 YYEEEE, per germline. CDR3 nucleotide sequence: TGTGCCAGCAGCTTGGTTGGGACAGCTATTGGGTACTTC. Encoded protein: CASSLVGTAIGYF.

This clonotype was counted many times. V usage is TRBV7-9 and J usage is TRBJ1-1, with D unclear. The germline V and J ends were trimmed by 10 bases and 0 bases, with 18 bases remaining between them. CDR1 SEHNR and CDR2 FQNEAQ come from the germline V gene (reference sequence). This CDR3 has 15 amino acids. For the CDR3, the DNA is TGTGCCACATATTTACTGGCGTTCATGAACACTGAAGCTTTCTTT. Amino acid sequence: CATYLLAFMNTEAFF.

In this sample, this clonotype turned up many times. The genes are TRBV5-1 and TRBJ2-2, with 7 bases lining up with TRBD1. Unmatched junction bases numbered 9, after V lost 4 bases and J lost 3 bases. This CDR3 contains 16 residues. CDR1 and CDR2 from the germline V gene are SGHRS and YFSETQ. The chain's CDR3 is CASSGPTGRDTGELFF. The CDR3 bases are TGCGCCAGCAGCGGACCGACAGGGCGGGACACCGGGGAGCTGTTTTTT.

This chain uses TRBV10-3 with TRBJ1-1; 9 bases match TRBD1. The CDR3 extends over 17 amino acids. The ends lost 8 bases at V and 2 bases at J; junction bases unmatched: 15. The germline gives CDR1 ENHRY, CDR2 SYGVKD. The CDR3 DNA is TGTGCCATCGAAGCTAGAACAGGGGGCGGGGGTAACACTGAAGCTTTCTTT. This encodes CAIEARTGGGGNTEAFF.

This clonotype has ten or more counts. The chain recombines TRBV29-1 with TRBJ2-7; TRBD1 aligns across 8 bases. CDR1 and CDR2 from the germline V gene are SQVTM and ANQGSEA. This CDR3 has 14 residues. The V segment lost 7 bases and the J segment 6 bases; nucleotides outside the gene matches: 14. CDR3 nucleotides: TGCAGCGCACTTTCAAGAGGACAGGGCGTCGAGCAGTACTTC. It translates to CSALSRGQGVEQYF.

This clonotype appeared many times. V gene TRBV6-2 or TRBV6-3 combines with J gene TRBJ2-3; 7 bases are shared with TRBD1. The V gene's germline CDR1 is MNHEY and CDR2 SVGEGT. J lost 6 bases, V lost 4 bases, and 7 bases had no gene match. CDR3 length: 14 amino acids. Here the CDR3 DNA reads TGTGCCAGCAGTTCGGACAGGAATGGGGATACGCAGTATTTT. As protein: CASSSDRNGDTQYF.

This clonotype was seen ten or more times. The CDR3 DNA reads TGCAGTGCAGAGCCTTCTATGGCCCTGGGGCCCCAGCATTTT. Residues: CSAEPSMALGPQHF. J is TRBJ1-5 and V is TRBV20-1; D call uncertain. V was cut by 6 bases and J by 9 bases, with 21 bases left in between. The V gene's germline CDR1 is DFQATT and CDR2 SNEGSKA (reference sequence). This CDR3 has 14 residues.

This clonotype was counted many times. V is TRBV20-1 and J is TRBJ1-4, with D perhaps matching TRBD1 (6 bases). Trimming removed 0 bases from V and 7 bases from J, with 12 bases in between. CDR1 DFQATT and CDR2 SNEGSKA come from the germline V gene (reference sequence). CDR3 length: 14 amino acids. CDR3 loop: CSARDAGGGEKLFF. DNA of the CDR3: TGCAGTGCTAGAGATGCCGGGGGCGGTGAAAAACTGTTTTTT.

This clonotype was observed at least ten times. The chain couples TRBV3-1 to TRBJ1-1; D call uncertain. CDR3 length: 12 amino acids. V shed 3 bases and J shed 11 bases, with 13 bases lying between them. Germline V CDR1 and CDR2: LGHDT, YNNKEL (reference sequence). CDR3 residues: CASSQFNSGAFF. The CDR3 coding sequence is TGTGCCAGCAGCCAGTTTAACAGCGGGGCTTTCTTT.

There are many counts of this clonotype. The V call is TRBV9, the J call TRBJ2-1; 10 nucleotides line up with TRBD2. The CDR3 length is 14 residues. With V trimmed by 2 bases and J by 7 bases, 3 bases remained unmatched. CDR1 is SGDLS, CDR2 YYNGEE, per germline. Here the CDR3 reads CASSVSSGRNEQFF. The CDR3 DNA reads as TGTGCCAGCAGCGTCTCTAGCGGGAGAAATGAGCAGTTCTTC.